A selection of T cell receptor beta chains follows, all from one sample in a study of T-cell memory formation after mild COVID-19. TCRdb reanalysed the 5' RACE reads using MiXCR and keeps one entry per CDR3 protein. The repertoire includes some 330,000 distinct CDR3 sequences, under 25% of them detected once, and under 15% sits in the top ten. The sequencing input was PBMCs or a T cell subset sorted from them (not recorded which). Receptors were obtained from an adult woman who had mild COVID-19 (a few samples of this study predate the infection). Cell type and time point are not known. The CDR3 runs from the conserved cysteine through the conserved F or W. A D gene is named only where the DNA matches it firmly. For some rows the clone size is stated as once, few or many, or as a class when expanded; others skip it.

DNA: TGTGCCAGCAGGAAAGATCAAGAGACCCAGTACTTC
CDR3: CASRKDQETQYF
size: .
D: .
V: TRBV2
length: 12
J: TRBJ2-5

DNA: TGTGCCAGCAGCCTCCGGAACACTGAAGCTTTCTTT
CDR3: CASSLRNTEAFF
size: .
D: .
V: TRBV6-2/TRBV6-3
length: 12
J: TRBJ1-1

DNA: TGTGCCAGCAAGGGTCGGGCGGCCACCGGGGAGCTGTTTTTT
CDR3: CASKGRAATGELFF
size: .
D: .
V: TRBV12-3/TRBV12-4
length: 14
J: TRBJ2-2

DNA: TGTGCCAGCAGCTTTGACGGATCCTCTGGAAACACCATATATTTT
CDR3: CASSFDGSSGNTIYF
size: many
D: .
V: TRBV7-2
length: 15
J: TRBJ1-3

DNA: TGTGCCAGCAGCTACGGGGAACCCGGGGGTCAGCCCCAGCATTTT
CDR3: CASSYGEPGGQPQHF
size: few
D: .
V: TRBV6-2/TRBV6-3
length: 15
J: TRBJ1-5

DNA: TGTGCCAGCAGCGAGGGACTAGCCGGGTACGAGCAGTACTTC
CDR3: CASSEGLAGYEQYF
size: .
D: TRBD2
V: TRBV9
length: 14
J: TRBJ2-7

DNA: TGTGCCAGCAGCCCCTTTTCGACGGCGGGGAATGAGCAGTTCTTC
CDR3: CASSPFSTAGNEQFF
size: few
D: .
V: TRBV11-3
length: 15
J: TRBJ2-1

DNA: TGTGCCAGCAGCGTAGGAAGGGGAGCCAAAAACATTCAGTACTTC
CDR3: CASSVGRGAKNIQYF
size: .
D: .
V: TRBV9
length: 15
J: TRBJ2-4

DNA: TGTGCCAGATCGGGACAGGGTTACAATGAGCAGTTCTTC
CDR3: CARSGQGYNEQFF
size: few
D: TRBD1
V: TRBV2
length: 13
J: TRBJ2-1

DNA: TGTGCCAGCAGATTCGACAGGGCGGGGAACTATGGCTACACCTTC
CDR3: CASRFDRAGNYGYTF
size: few
D: TRBD1
V: TRBV12-3/TRBV12-4
length: 15
J: TRBJ1-2

DNA: TGTGCCATCAGTGAGCCGAGACCGGGGTACTATGGCTACACCTTC
CDR3: CAISEPRPGYYGYTF
size: .
D: .
V: TRBV10-3
length: 15
J: TRBJ1-2

DNA: TGTGCCAGCGGACAGGGGTTAGGGTCCTACGAGCAGTACTTC
CDR3: CASGQGLGSYEQYF
size: .
D: TRBD1
V: TRBV6-5
length: 14
J: TRBJ2-7

DNA: TGTGCCTGGATTCTCGCGGGGGGGGCCTACAATGAGCAGTTCTTC
CDR3: CAWILAGGAYNEQFF
size: few
D: TRBD2
V: TRBV30
length: 15
J: TRBJ2-1

DNA: TGTGCCAGCAGTTACACTCCGGGACAAGAGACCCAGTACTTC
CDR3: CASSYTPGQETQYF
size: few
D: .
V: TRBV6-2/TRBV6-3
length: 14
J: TRBJ2-5

DNA: TGCAGTGCTTCGTCGACTAGCGGAGAGCAGTTCTTC
CDR3: CSASSTSGEQFF
size: few
D: TRBD2
V: TRBV20-1
length: 12
J: TRBJ2-1

DNA: TGTGCCAGCAGCTTAGAAGGGGGGCCCTTGTACTTC
CDR3: CASSLEGGPLYF
size: few
D: .
V: TRBV7-6
length: 12
J: TRBJ2-7

DNA: TGTGCCAGCAGCTTCTCCCAGGGGTTTTATAATGAAAAACTGTTTTTT
CDR3: CASSFSQGFYNEKLFF
size: few
D: .
V: TRBV7-9
length: 16
J: TRBJ1-4

DNA: TGTGCCAGCAGCGCCCTCCACCAGGGGAGAAATGAGCAGTTCTTC
CDR3: CASSALHQGRNEQFF
size: .
D: .
V: TRBV9
length: 15
J: TRBJ2-1

DNA: TGTGCCAGCAGCTCCGGGACCTCCCAAGAGACCCAGTACTTC
CDR3: CASSSGTSQETQYF
size: .
D: .
V: TRBV7-3
length: 14
J: TRBJ2-5

DNA: TGCAGTGCTAGAGGATGGGGGGAGGACAGCTCCTACAATGAGCAGTTCTTC
CDR3: CSARGWGEDSSYNEQFF
size: .
D: .
V: TRBV20-1
length: 17
J: TRBJ2-1

DNA: TGTGCCAGCAGCCTTCGCGAGGTTCAAAGGAGCAATCAGCCCCAGCATTTT
CDR3: CASSLREVQRSNQPQHF
size: .
D: .
V: TRBV3-1
length: 17
J: TRBJ1-5

DNA: TGTGCCAGCAGCCCAATGGACAGGGGAATTAATTCACCCCTCCACTTT
CDR3: CASSPMDRGINSPLHF
size: .
D: TRBD1
V: TRBV5-6
length: 16
J: TRBJ1-6

DNA: TGTGCCAGCAGTTACTCGAAACATCTAGGGAGCTATGGCTACACCTTC
CDR3: CASSYSKHLGSYGYTF
size: .
D: .
V: TRBV6-2/TRBV6-3
length: 16
J: TRBJ1-2

DNA: TGCGCCAGCAGAAACAGGGGGGAGAACACTGAAGCTTTCTTT
CDR3: CASRNRGENTEAFF
size: few
D: TRBD1
V: TRBV4-1
length: 14
J: TRBJ1-1

DNA: TGTGCCAGCAGCATAGGGCACGCCGTGAACACCGGGGAGCTGTTTTTT
CDR3: CASSIGHAVNTGELFF
size: few
D: .
V: TRBV6-5
length: 16
J: TRBJ2-2

DNA: TGTGCCAGCAGCTTATCCCGGGTGCCCCAAGAGACCCAGTACTTC
CDR3: CASSLSRVPQETQYF
size: .
D: .
V: TRBV7-2
length: 15
J: TRBJ2-5

DNA: TGTGCCAGCAGTTTAGGACTCACGGGAGGTGGTGGCTACACCTTC
CDR3: CASSLGLTGGGGYTF
size: few
D: .
V: TRBV27
length: 15
J: TRBJ1-2

DNA: TGTGCCAGCAGCTCGAGGCTGGGAGGCACTGAAGCTTTCTTT
CDR3: CASSSRLGGTEAFF
size: few
D: .
V: TRBV5-6
length: 14
J: TRBJ1-1

DNA: TGTGCCAGCAAGGAGGAGGGCAGGATTAACAATGAGCAGTTCTTC
CDR3: CASKEEGRINNEQFF
size: few
D: .
V: TRBV12-3/TRBV12-4
length: 15
J: TRBJ2-1

DNA: TGCGCCAGCAGCCAAGAATCGGGCCCCCGCTACGAGCAGTACTTC
CDR3: CASSQESGPRYEQYF
size: .
D: .
V: TRBV4-1
length: 15
J: TRBJ2-7

DNA: TGTGCCAGCTCACCCTACCAGGGGAATCAGCCCCAGCATTTT
CDR3: CASSPYQGNQPQHF
size: few
D: .
V: TRBV18
length: 14
J: TRBJ1-5

DNA: TGTGCCAGCAGTTTCTCCCAGGGGTCCTACAATGAGCAGTTCTTC
CDR3: CASSFSQGSYNEQFF
size: few
D: .
V: TRBV12-3/TRBV12-4
length: 15
J: TRBJ2-1

DNA: TGTGCCAGTAGAGGCCCCGCGAGAGGCTACACCTTC
CDR3: CASRGPARGYTF
size: .
D: .
V: TRBV19
length: 12
J: TRBJ1-2